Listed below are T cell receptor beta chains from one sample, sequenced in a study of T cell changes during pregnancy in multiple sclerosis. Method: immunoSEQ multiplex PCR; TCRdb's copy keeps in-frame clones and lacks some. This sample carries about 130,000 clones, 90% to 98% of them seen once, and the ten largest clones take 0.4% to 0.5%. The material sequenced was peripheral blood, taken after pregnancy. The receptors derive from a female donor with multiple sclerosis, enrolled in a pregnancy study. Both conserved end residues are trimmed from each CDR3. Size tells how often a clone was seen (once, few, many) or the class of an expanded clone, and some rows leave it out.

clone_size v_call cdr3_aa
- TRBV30 AWSSGSEQF
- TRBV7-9 ASSLVRDRAEKLF
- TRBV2 ASMGGKQGEFRQY
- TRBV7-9 ASSLAGDYQYEQF
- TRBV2 ASSDSGMAANEQF
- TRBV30 AWSVRQETQY
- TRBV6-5 ASSYSYSSYEQY
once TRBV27 ASRGVSYGYT
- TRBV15 ATSRHLPRLAGGPGTYEQY
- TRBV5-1 ASSSSSGFSYEQY
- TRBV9 ASSVEGGRPQETQY
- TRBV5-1 ASSGGSSYNEQF
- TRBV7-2 ASSFGLAGVDEQF
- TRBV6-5 ASSTAGSYEQY
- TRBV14 ASSRGIADPLYEQY
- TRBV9 ASSQGGQGAAFS
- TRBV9 ASSVGGGSGAGGPHEQY
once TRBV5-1 ASSPVGAGQPQH
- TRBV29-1 SVGPGAGQGVGELF
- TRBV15 ATSSAWDSGYT
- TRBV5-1 ASSPPGSGELF
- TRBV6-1 ASSLWTGENTEAF
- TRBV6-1 ASSGDRGRPTNEKLF
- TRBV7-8 ASSLRREGVGTQY
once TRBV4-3 ASSQDYGHYEQY
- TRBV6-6 ASSNRGPSYEQY
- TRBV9 ASSPTAPRGDGYT